This T cell receptor (beta chain) came from a study of shared clonotypes between healthy human individuals. Overall study findings and caveats: Sharing across a handful of donors was seen in 4.5% to 6.5% of naive CD4 clonotypes. The small donor group covered limited genetic and exposure diversity.

V was shortened by 1 base and J by 3 bases, with 6 bases between the two germline ends. The CDR3 runs 13 residues. Germline V gene sequence: CDR1 LNHDA, CDR2 SQIVND (reference sequence). A word on this clone: Its antigen is not identified.

The table came from immunoSEQ multiplex PCR; TCRdb's copy has only in-frame clones and leaves some out. The sample shows about 2.3 million clones, around 90% of them seen only once. The chain joins TRBV19 to TRBJ2-5, with D perhaps matching TRBD1 (6 bases). The receptor's source is a man between 18 and 29 years old in good health. Some clones in this sample may be carry-over from other donors' samples. The specimen was naive CD4+ T cells from PBMCs. This sample's subset: CD45RA+ positively selected. CDR3 sequence reads: CASSIGTEETQYF. The CDR3 DNA follows: TGTGCCAGTAGTATAGGGACAGAAGAGACCCAGTACTTC.